This T cell receptor (beta chain) was sequenced in a study of shared clonotypes between healthy human individuals. Germline CDR1 is SGHNT and CDR2 is YYREEE (reference sequence). V was clipped by 4 bases and J by 7 bases, with 12 bases between them. This CDR3 is built from 13 residues. Assay: immunoSEQ multiplex PCR; the TCRdb copy retains only in-frame clones and omits some. Of about 79,000 clones in the sample, 62% are singletons; the top ten hold over 50%. The chain recombines TRBV5-4 with TRBJ2-1, with a tentative D call TRBD2 (5 bases). The clonotype comes from a man younger than 45 in good health. The sequencing sample was made of memory CD8+ T cells sorted from blood. Subset reported: CD45RO+ cells pooled with CCR7-negative TemRA cells. Written as DNA, the CDR3 is TGTGCCAGCAGCCTCGCCGGCGGGAATGAGCAGTTCTTC. This encodes CASSLAGGNEQFF.